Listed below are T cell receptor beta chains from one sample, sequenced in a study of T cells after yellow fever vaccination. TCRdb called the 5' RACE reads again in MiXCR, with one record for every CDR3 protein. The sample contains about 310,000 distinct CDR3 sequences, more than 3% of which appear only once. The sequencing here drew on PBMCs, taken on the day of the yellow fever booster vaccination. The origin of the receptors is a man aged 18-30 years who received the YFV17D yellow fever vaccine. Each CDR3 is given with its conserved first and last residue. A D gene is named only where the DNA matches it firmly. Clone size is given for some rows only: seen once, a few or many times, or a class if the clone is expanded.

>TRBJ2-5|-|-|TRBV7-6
TGTGCCAGCAGCCACAGAAGTGGGGGGCCCGGACAAGAGACCCAGTACTTC
CASSHRSGGPGQETQYF
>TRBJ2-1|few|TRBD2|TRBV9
TGTGCCAGCAGCCCCCCCCGCGGGACTAGCGGTGAGTCCTCCTACAATGAGCAGTTCTTC
CASSPPRGTSGESSYNEQFF
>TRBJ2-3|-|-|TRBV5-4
TGTGCCAGCAGCTCCGATCCCGCGACAGATACGCAGTATTTT
CASSSDPATDTQYF
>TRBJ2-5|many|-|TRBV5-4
TGTGCCAGCAGCCGACTAGGGCAAGAGACCCAGTACTTC
CASSRLGQETQYF
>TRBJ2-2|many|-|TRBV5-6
TGTGCCAGCAGGATAGATCGGGAGACAGGAAACACCGGGGAGCTGTTTTTT
CASRIDRETGNTGELFF
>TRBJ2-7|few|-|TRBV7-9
TGTGCCAGCAGCGGACAGCGGGGACTCTACGAGCAGTACTTC
CASSGQRGLYEQYF
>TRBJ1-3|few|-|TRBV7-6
TGTGCCAGCAGCCCCAGAGACTCTGGAAACACCATATATTTT
CASSPRDSGNTIYF
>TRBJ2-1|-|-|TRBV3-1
TGTGCCAGCAGCCAAGTGGAGCAGGGATGGGGCAATGAGCAGTTCTTC
CASSQVEQGWGNEQFF
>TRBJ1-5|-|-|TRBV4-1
TGCGCCAGCAGCCAATACAGGGTGGTAAGCAATCAGCCCCAGCATTTT
CASSQYRVVSNQPQHF
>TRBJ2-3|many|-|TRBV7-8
TGTGCCAGCAGCAAAGGGAACCAAGCTAGCACAGATACGCAGTATTTT
CASSKGNQASTDTQYF
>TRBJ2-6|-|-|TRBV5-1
TGCGCCAGCAGCTTAGCGGGCCCTATAAGCGTCCTGACTTTC
CASSLAGPISVLTF
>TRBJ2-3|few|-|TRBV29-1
TGCAGCGTTGAAAGGGGGGGCACAGATACGCAGTATTTT
CSVERGGTDTQYF
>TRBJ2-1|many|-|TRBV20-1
TGCAGTGCTAGAGATGCATCGTTCCGGGACGTCGTGAATGAGCAGTTCTTC
CSARDASFRDVVNEQFF
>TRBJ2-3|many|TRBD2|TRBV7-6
TGTGCCAGCAGCTTACGGTCTAGCGGAAGCACAGATACGCAGTATTTT
CASSLRSSGSTDTQYF
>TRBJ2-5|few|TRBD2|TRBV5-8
TGTGCCAGCAGCTTGCCTAGCGGGGGGGCCTGGGTACGGACCCAGTACTTC
CASSLPSGGAWVRTQYF
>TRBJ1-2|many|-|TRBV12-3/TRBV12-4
TGTGCCAGCAGTGATGACAGGAGAGGCTACACCTTC
CASSDDRRGYTF
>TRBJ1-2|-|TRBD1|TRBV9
TGTGCCAGCACTTTACAGGGGGCGAGTAACTATGGCTACACCTTC
CASTLQGASNYGYTF
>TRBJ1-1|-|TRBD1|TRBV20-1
TGCAGTGCTGCAGGGGGGGACACTGAAGCTTTCTTT
CSAAGGDTEAFF
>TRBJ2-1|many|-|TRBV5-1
TGCGCCAGCAGCTCCTTGGGATCGTCAGACTACGAGCAGTTCTTC
CASSSLGSSDYEQFF
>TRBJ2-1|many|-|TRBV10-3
TGTGCCATCAGTGATGGCAATGAGCAGTTCTTC
CAISDGNEQFF
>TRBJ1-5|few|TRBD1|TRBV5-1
TGCGCCAGCAGCGCCGGGACAGGGGGGTATCAGCCCCAGCATTTT
CASSAGTGGYQPQHF
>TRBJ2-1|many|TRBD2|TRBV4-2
TGTGCCAGCGGGGAGCGGGGACCGAACAATGAGCAGTTCTTC
CASGERGPNNEQFF
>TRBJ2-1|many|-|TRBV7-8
TGTGCCAGCAGGGTAGGGTTCTACAATGAGCAGTTCTTC
CASRVGFYNEQFF
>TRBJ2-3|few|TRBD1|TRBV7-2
TGTGCCAGCAGCTATACAGGGGGTATCACAGATACGCAGTATTTT
CASSYTGGITDTQYF
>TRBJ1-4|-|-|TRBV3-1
TGTGCCAGCAGCCAGGTTGGGGGTTCGGTTGAAAAACTGTTTTTT
CASSQVGGSVEKLFF
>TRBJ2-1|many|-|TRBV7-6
TGTGCCAGCAGCTTAGAGAGGAGCGGGCATGAGCAGTTCTTC
CASSLERSGHEQFF
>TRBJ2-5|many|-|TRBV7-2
TGTGCCAGCAGCGGATCGCTGTTTGGGCCACCCTTCGGGGAGACCCAGTACTTC
CASSGSLFGPPFGETQYF
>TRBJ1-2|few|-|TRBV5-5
TGTGCCAGCAGCTTGGATCCCGCGTATGGCTACACCTTC
CASSLDPAYGYTF